What follows are 30 T cell receptor beta chains derived from one specimen sequenced in a study of blood T cell repertoires in COVID-19. Sequencing was performed with immunoSEQ multiplex PCR; in TCRdb, only in-frame clones are kept and a portion is missing. Of 130,000 to 150,000 clones in the sample, 80% to 90% were seen once. Sequenced input: peripheral blood. Receptors originate from a woman aged 50 to 60 with acute or convalescent COVID-19.

This chain uses TRBV10-3 with TRBJ2-7; D might be TRBD2 (5 bases). V shed 7 bases and J shed 0 bases, with 13 bases lying between them. Germline CDR1 and CDR2: ENHRY and SYGVKD. The CDR3 totals 14 residues. CDR3 nucleotides: TGTGCCATCACCGCGGACTGGAACTCCTACGAGCAGTACTTC. Translation gives CAITADWNSYEQYF.

The gene calls are TRBV5-1 and TRBJ2-2; TRBD2 agrees at 11 bases. The CDR3 has 15 residues. V was pared by 3 bases and J by 4 bases, with 2 bases of the junction left unmatched. Germline V gives CDR1 SGHRS, CDR2 YFSETQ. For the CDR3, the DNA is TGCGCCAGCAGCTCTAGCGGGAGGCGCACCGGGGAGCTGTTTTTT. This translates into CASSSSGRRTGELFF.

The V gene is TRBV7-3, the J gene TRBJ2-1, with D perhaps matching TRBD1 (5 bases). Trimming pared 2 bases from V and 4 bases from J, leaving 9 bases between. The CDR3 contains 14 residues. Germline CDR1 is SGHTA and CDR2 is FQGTGA. In DNA form, the CDR3 reads TGTGCCAGCAGCTTACAGGGTTGGTACAATGAGCAGTTCTTC. Its translation is CASSLQGWYNEQFF. The full variable domain, with the rest looked up from reference TRBV7-3 and TRBJ2-1, is GAGVSQTPSNKVTEKGKYVELRCDPISGHTALYWYRQSLGQGPEFLIYFQGTGAADDSGLPNDRFFAVRPEGSVSTLKIQRTERGDSAVYLCASSLQGWYNEQFFGPGTRLTVL.

This chain links TRBV3-1 (or the pseudogene TRBV3-2) with TRBJ2-7; 11 bases map to TRBD2. There are 16 residues in the CDR3. The J segment lost 4 bases and the V segment lost 3 bases, leaving 8 bases of the junction unmatched. Germline values: CDR1 LGHDT, CDR2 YNNKEL (reference sequence). CDR3 bases: TGTGCCAGCAGCCACCAGACTAGCGGGACCGAGTACGAGCAGTACTTC. This encodes CASSHQTSGTEYEQYF.

Only a few counts were recorded for this clone. The V call is TRBV5-1, the J call TRBJ1-2; D not certain. From germline, CDR1 is SGHRS and CDR2 YFSETQ. The V end was cut by 2 bases, the J end by 3 bases, with 14 bases between. The CDR3 extends over 15 amino acids. DNA for the CDR3: TGCGCCAGCAGCTTCGGGAGGGCCTCGGACTATGGCTACACCTTC. Protein: CASSFGRASDYGYTF.

The V and J genes are TRBV10-2 and TRBJ1-1; D unclear. V gave up 6 bases and J gave up 4 bases, with 15 bases separating them. The CDR3 spans 14 residues. Germline V gene sequence: CDR1 WSHSY, CDR2 SAAADI. The CDR3: CASRRSPEGTEAFF. CDR3 in DNA: TGCGCCAGCAGGCGCAGTCCCGAGGGCACTGAAGCTTTCTTT.

This clone came up a few times. The chain recombines TRBV10-2 with TRBJ1-2, with D possibly TRBD1 on 5 matching bases. In germline, CDR1 is WSHSY, CDR2 SAAADI. This CDR3 is 14 amino acids long. V gave up 3 bases and J gave up 8 bases, with 16 bases separating them. The CDR3 DNA reads TGCGCCAGCAGTGATGATTCAGGGTCGGCCGGCTACACCTTC. Its translation: CASSDDSGSAGYTF.

CDR3 sequence (DNA): TGTGCCACCAGTGATTTAGGGGACTCCTCCAAGGAGACCCAGTACTTC. Translation gives CATSDLGDSSKETQYF. This chain joins TRBV24-1 and TRBJ2-5, with D possibly TRBD2 on 6 matching bases. Trimming took off 1 base at V and 5 bases at J, with 16 bases between the two ends. The CDR3 extends over 16 amino acids. Germline loops: CDR1 KGHDR, CDR2 SFDVKD.

The chain combines TRBV7-2 with TRBJ1-6, with 11 bases lining up with TRBD1. V gave up 6 bases and J gave up 9 bases; unmatched junction bases: 4. The CDR3 sequence is 14 residues long. Germline-derived CDR1 and CDR2 are SGHTA and FQGNSA. The CDR3 nucleotides are TGTGCCAGCAGTAAGGGACAGGGGGTTTCACCCCTCCACTTT. Translating it yields CASSKGQGVSPLHF. The whole variable domain, filled in from reference TRBV7-2 and TRBJ1-6, reads GAGVSQSPSNKVTEKGKDVELRCDPISGHTALYWYRQSLGQGLEFLIYFQGNSAPDKSGLPSDRFSAERTGGSVSTLTIQRTQQEDSAVYLCASSKGQGVSPLHFGNGTRLTVT.

V gene TRBV9 combines with J gene TRBJ2-5, with D tentatively TRBD2 (5 bases). The CDR3 is made up of 15 amino acids. V dropped 0 bases and J dropped 3 bases, with 12 bases sitting between them. Germline loops: CDR1 SGDLS, CDR2 YYNGEE. The CDR3 protein is CASSVALTGKETQYF. CDR3 DNA: TGTGCCAGCAGCGTAGCCCTGACGGGAAAAGAGACCCAGTACTTC. Based on the CDR3 plus reference TRBV9 and TRBJ2-5, the full variable domain is DSGVTQTPKHLITATGQRVTLRCSPRSGDLSVYWYQQSLDQGLQFLIQYYNGEERAKGNILERFSAQQFPDLHSELNLSSLELGDSALYFCASSVALTGKETQYFGPGTRLLVL.

The rearrangement joins TRBV18 to TRBJ2-7; TRBD1 matches 9 bases. V dropped 5 bases and J dropped 4; count of bases not matched to a gene: 0. The CDR3 consists of 12 residues. CDR1 and CDR2 from the germline V gene are KGHSH and LQKENI. The CDR3: CASSGQGYEQYF. The CDR3 DNA reads TGTGCCAGCTCAGGACAGGGGTACGAGCAGTACTTC. Drawing the rest from reference TRBV18 and TRBJ2-7, the complete variable domain is NAGVMQNPRHLVRRRGQEARLRCSPMKGHSHVYWYRQLPEEGLKFMVYLQKENIIDESGMPKERFSAEFPKEGPSILRIQQVVRGDSAAYFCASSGQGYEQYFGPGTRLTVT.

The chain links TRBV18 to TRBJ2-7, with 9 bases lining up with TRBD1. V lost 3 bases to trimming and J lost 9 bases; unmatched junction nucleotides: 12. Germline CDR1 and CDR2: KGHSH and LQKENI. The CDR3 loop spans 15 amino acids. DNA for the CDR3: TGTGCCAGCTCACCGAATACCGGGACAGGGAACGTGCAGTACTTC. Amino acids: CASSPNTGTGNVQYF.

V gene TRBV5-4 combines with J gene TRBJ1-1, with a tentative D call TRBD1 (5 bases). Per germline, CDR1 SGHNT and CDR2 YYREEE (reference sequence). V lost 0 bases to trimming and J lost 8 bases, with 14 bases between them. This CDR3 comprises 14 residues. CDR3 DNA: TGTGCCAGCAGCTTGGCCGGGGGAAATGTAGAAGCTTTCTTT. Its translation is CASSLAGGNVEAFF.

DNA of the CDR3: TGTGCCAGCAGCGTAGCCCAACAGGCTTACGAGCAGTACTTC. It specifies CASSVAQQAYEQYF. J is TRBJ2-7 and V is TRBV9; D is perhaps TRBD1 (5 bases). CDR1 SGDLS and CDR2 YYNGEE come from the germline V gene. V lost 0 bases, J lost 4 bases, and 11 bases lay in between. The CDR3 totals 14 residues.

This chain joins TRBV5-4 and TRBJ1-3; D ambiguous. Trimming left V 4 bases short and J 0 bases short, with 11 bases between. The CDR3 sequence is 15 residues long. In germline, CDR1 is SGHNT, CDR2 YYREEE (reference sequence). The CDR3 DNA follows: TGTGCCAGCAGCCCACAGACGAGCTCTGGAAACACCATATATTTT. Its translation is CASSPQTSSGNTIYF.

This clone was seen repeatedly, ten times or more. The chain couples TRBV12-5 to TRBJ1-2; 8 bases are a match to TRBD1. Trimming at V came to 6 bases and at J to 8 bases, leaving 14 bases not matched to a gene. The CDR3 is 15 residues long. Germline CDR1 and CDR2: LGHNT and FRNRAP. The CDR3 DNA reads TGTGCTAGTGGCCTGGACGGGACAGGCCATAGGGGCTACACCTTC. Protein sequence: CASGLDGTGHRGYTF.

The chain has TRBV28 and TRBJ1-1; 7 nucleotides align to TRBD1. Trimming took 4 bases from V and 7 from J; bases not matched to a gene: 9. The length of the CDR3 is 14 residues. Germline CDR1 and CDR2: MDHEN and SYDVKM. CDR3 sequence reads: CASSWGLTGSEAFF. The CDR3 DNA reads TGTGCCAGCAGTTGGGGGCTGACAGGGAGTGAAGCTTTCTTT.

The chain recombines TRBV27 with TRBJ2-7; 8 bases map to TRBD1. The CDR3 is 14 residues long. J lost 3 bases, V lost 2 bases, and 3 bases had no gene match. CDR1 is MNHEY, CDR2 SMNVEV, per germline (reference sequence). The CDR3 spells CASSLGTGYYEQYF. The CDR3 nucleotides read TGTGCCAGCAGTTTAGGGACAGGATACTACGAGCAGTACTTC.

This clone was found a few times. This chain connects TRBV19 to TRBJ2-2; TRBD2 agrees at 10 bases. Trimming took 5 bases from V and 5 from J; bases not matched to a gene: 5. The V gene's germline CDR1 is LNHDA and CDR2 SQIVND (reference sequence). The CDR3 is 15 amino acids. The CDR3 nucleotides read TGTGCCAGTAGTGCCCCTAGCGGGAGAACCGGGGAGCTGTTTTTT. It is translated as CASSAPSGRTGELFF.

V and J are TRBV5-1 and TRBJ2-1; 7 nucleotides agree with TRBD1. The CDR3 is made up of 14 amino acids. Germline lookup yields CDR1 SGHRS and CDR2 YFSETQ. J was trimmed by 8 bases and V by 4 bases; bases with no gene match: 9. The DNA for the CDR3 is TGCGCCAGCAGCCGGACAGGTTTTGAGGATGAGCAGTTCTTC. Encoded protein: CASSRTGFEDEQFF.

V is TRBV18 and J is TRBJ2-7; 8 nucleotides line up with TRBD2. J was trimmed by 4 bases and V by 3 bases; bases with no gene match: 5. The CDR3 extends over 14 amino acids. CDR1 is KGHSH, CDR2 LQKENI, per germline. This CDR3 reads CASSPSSGPYEQYF. CDR3 bases: TGTGCCAGCTCACCTTCTAGCGGGCCATACGAGCAGTACTTC.

The rearrangement links TRBV3-1 (or the pseudogene TRBV3-2) to TRBJ1-1; no reliable D call. Germline V gives CDR1 LGHDT, CDR2 YNNKEL (reference sequence). Deletions cut 1 base from V and 0 bases from J, with 6 bases between. The CDR3 contains 14 residues. The CDR3 reads CASSQGQVNTEAFF. Here the CDR3 DNA reads TGTGCCAGCAGCCAAGGGCAGGTGAACACTGAAGCTTTCTTT.

The genes are TRBV3-1 (or the pseudogene TRBV3-2) and TRBJ2-5; TRBD1 might be the D (5 bases). This CDR3 has 14 amino acids. Germline lookup yields CDR1 LGHDT and CDR2 YNNKEL (reference sequence). The V end was cut by 3 bases, the J end by 4 bases, with 12 bases between. The CDR3 bases are TGTGCCAGCAGCCAGTTCACAGGCGCAGAGACCCAGTACTTC. Translating gives CASSQFTGAETQYF.

CDR3 bases: TGTGCCAGCAGCCGAGTCTTAGCGGGAGGGCCTGGGGAGCAGTACTTC. This sequence encodes CASSRVLAGGPGEQYF. The chain couples TRBV3-1 (or the pseudogene TRBV3-2) to TRBJ2-7; 11 positions agree with TRBD2. CDR1 is LGHDT, CDR2 YNNKEL, per germline (reference sequence). V lost 4 bases and J lost 7; bases outside the gene matches: 12. The length of the CDR3 is 16 residues.

The chain uses TRBV6-5 and TRBJ2-1, with a possible D match to TRBD2 (5 bases). V shed 4 bases and J shed 7 bases, with 14 bases lying between them. Germline-derived CDR1 and CDR2 are MNHEY and SVGAGI. This CDR3 is 14 amino acids long. The CDR3 DNA is TGTGCCAGCAGTTCCTATCTAGCTCCTAATGAGCAGTTCTTC. Its translation is CASSSYLAPNEQFF.

The rearrangement joins TRBV7-3 to TRBJ2-1, with TRBD2 matching over 7 bases. The CDR3 consists of 18 residues. Germline CDR1 is SGHTA and CDR2 is FQGTGA. After removal of 1 base from V and 1 base from J, the junction contained 10 bases not matched to a gene. As DNA, the CDR3 is TGTGCCAGCAGCTTAAGGCCGTGGGCGGGGGATTCCTACAATGAGCAGTTCTTC. Its translation: CASSLRPWAGDSYNEQFF.

This clone appeared once. The J gene is TRBJ1-5, the V gene TRBV7-8; tentative D call: TRBD1 (5 bases). Germline CDR1 reads SGHVS; CDR2 reads FQNEAQ. The CDR3 length is 16 residues. The V end lost 4 bases, the J end lost 7 bases, and 20 bases lay between the germline ends. This chain's CDR3 is CASSYRRGRADQPQHF. CDR3 nucleotide sequence: TGTGCCAGCAGCTATCGGCGAGGCAGGGCAGACCAGCCCCAGCATTTT. The full variable domain, in which reference TRBV7-8 and TRBJ1-5 provide the parts outside the CDR3, is GAGVSQSPRYKVAKRGQDVALRCDPISGHVSLFWYQQALGQGPEFLTYFQNEAQLDKSGLPSDRFFAERPEGSVSTLKIQRTQQEDSAVYLCASSYRRGRADQPQHFGDGTRLSIL.

The chain carries TRBV3-1 (or the pseudogene TRBV3-2) and TRBJ2-7, with 9 bases matching TRBD1. This CDR3 region has 14 residues. V was pared by 4 bases and J by 4 bases, with 5 bases of the junction left unmatched. Germline CDR1 is LGHDT and CDR2 is YNNKEL (reference sequence). CDR3 sequence reads: CASSPPGQGYEQYF. CDR3 DNA sequence: TGTGCCAGCAGCCCGCCGGGACAGGGTTACGAGCAGTACTTC.

The genes are TRBV5-6 and TRBJ2-1; 8 bases agree with TRBD2. Trimming cost V 0 bases and J 3 bases; bases outside gene matches: 5. CDR1 and CDR2 from the germline V gene are SGHDT and YYEEEE. This CDR3 comprises 16 residues. Here the CDR3 DNA reads TGTGCCAGCAGCTTGGGGGGACTAGTGGTCTACAATGAGCAGTTCTTC. Translation gives CASSLGGLVVYNEQFF.

The gene calls are TRBV13 and TRBJ1-2; weak D call: TRBD1 (5 bases). V was shortened by 5 bases and J by 6 bases, with 25 bases between the two germline ends. Germline lookup yields CDR1 PRHDT and CDR2 FYEKMQ (reference sequence). This CDR3 has 17 amino acids. The CDR3 DNA reads as TGTGCCAGCAGCCTCGCGACTGAGCTCAGGGATCGGGATGGCTACACCTTC. This gives the protein CASSLATELRDRDGYTF.